This T cell receptor beta chain was sequenced during a study of cytomegalovirus exposure and HLA in healthy donors. V lost 2 bases to trimming and J lost 2 bases, with 7 bases between them. The CDR3 loop spans 13 amino acids. The germline CDR1 and CDR2 sequences are SGHDT and YYEEEE. For this clone: Its antigen is unknown.

Study findings and constraints: Productive status was seen about 90% or about 30% of the time for most TCR beta V segments in an earlier analysis. Later on, a genetic analysis was performed. It linked a missense variant in DCLRE1C with V- and J-gene trimming of TCR beta. Apart from CMV serostatus, no immune exposure information was available. Exclusion applied to some V segments, including TRBV6-2 and TRBV6-3, as they were indistinguishable.

Vbeta (60) and Jbeta (13) primers were used in the PCR. Produced via immunoSEQ multiplex PCR; TCRdb's table is partial and in-frame only. The sample has 150,000 to 200,000 clones, roughly 79% seen once. V usage is TRBV5-6 and J usage is TRBJ1-2, with D unresolved. The sequenced material came from PBMCs. This sequence was found in a young man in good health and CMV-seronegative. The CDR3 coding sequence is TGTGCCAGCAGCTTCACGCGGAACTATGGCTACACCTTC. Translation: CASSFTRNYGYTF.